These T cell receptor beta chains were read from a single sample in a study of T cell repertoires in cytomegalovirus infection. TCRdb re-called the reads through MiXCR, storing one row per CDR3 protein. The sample lists under 600,000 distinct CDR3 sequences; 16% were seen once. Sequenced material: CD8+ T cells from PBMCs. The receptor set was obtained from a human donor in good health (CMV status not recorded). Some clones in this sample may be carry-over from other donors' samples. CDR3s include the opening cysteine and the closing phenylalanine or tryptophan. D genes are given only for firm matches. The listing skips clone size in some rows; elsewhere it reads once, few, many or a size class.

j_gene	abundance	v_gene	d_gene	CDR3nt	CDR3aa
TRBJ2-7	many	TRBV7-7	TRBD1	TGTGCTAGCAGCTTAGGAGACAGGGGGCTATCCGAGCAGTACTTC	CASSLGDRGLSEQYF
TRBJ2-7	NA	TRBV10-3	NA	TGTGCCATCAGTGAGGGAACGCCTGCCTACGAGCAGTACTTC	CAISEGTPAYEQYF
TRBJ2-3	NA	TRBV20-1	TRBD2	TGCAGTGCTAGAGATTTAGAAGCGGGGGGGCGAAACACAGATACGCAGTATTTT	CSARDLEAGGRNTDTQYF
TRBJ2-3	many	TRBV6-1	NA	TGTGCCACCTTGGGGCTAGCTCGCACAGATACGCAGTATTTT	CATLGLARTDTQYF
TRBJ2-7	few	TRBV28	TRBD1	TGTGCCAGCAGTCCTCGAAGGACAGGGGGCTACGAGCAGTACTTC	CASSPRRTGGYEQYF
TRBJ2-1	many	TRBV19	NA	TGTGCCAGTAGTATCACTCGCAGTTACAATGAGCAGTTCTTC	CASSITRSYNEQFF
TRBJ2-5	once	TRBV7-6	TRBD1	TGTGCCAGCAGCTTATATGGACAGGGCGTAAAACAAGAGACCCAGTACTTC	CASSLYGQGVKQETQYF
TRBJ2-1	many	TRBV7-9	NA	TGTGCCAGCAGCTGGGCTCTCCGTCTCGGCAATGAGCAGTTCTTC	CASSWALRLGNEQFF
TRBJ1-1	many	TRBV7-9	NA	TGTGCCAGCAGCACCCCGGGTAAGGGACCCATGAACACTGAAGCTTTCTTT	CASSTPGKGPMNTEAFF
TRBJ2-7	NA	TRBV2	TRBD1	TGTGCTATGACCGGGACAGGCTACGAGCAGTACTTC	CAMTGTGYEQYF
TRBJ2-3	NA	TRBV3-1	TRBD2	TGTGCCAGCAGCCTAAAAACGGGGACTAGCGGGGACACAGATACGCAGTATTTT	CASSLKTGTSGDTDTQYF
TRBJ2-5	NA	TRBV24-1	TRBD2	TGTGCCACCAGTGATTTCAGCGGGAGAGGCCAAGAGACCCAGTACTTC	CATSDFSGRGQETQYF
TRBJ1-2	NA	TRBV3-1	NA	TGTGCCAGCAGCCAAGCTACGGCGGGGGATGGCTACACCTTC	CASSQATAGDGYTF